These 10 T cell receptor beta chains originate from one sample sequenced in a study of T cells in Graves' hyperthyroidism and ophthalmopathy. RNA transcripts provided the source from which TCR beta CDR3 regions were amplified. First-round RT-PCR of the TCR CDR3 relied on the HTBI primer set. TCRdb called the multiplex PCR reads again in MiXCR, with one record for every CDR3 protein. The sample has hundreds of thousands of distinct CDR3 sequences, approximately 15% seen once. Source material: blood. Receptors were obtained from a man younger than 30 with Graves' ophthalmopathy.

This chain links TRBV30 with TRBJ2-7, with D hard to call. The CDR3 spans 11 residues. Trimming cost V 0 bases and J 7 bases, with 7 bases left between them. The V gene's germline CDR1 is GTSNPN and CDR2 SVGIG (reference sequence). The CDR3 here is CAWSVVVEQYF. The CDR3 coding sequence is TGTGCCTGGAGTGTAGTAGTGGAGCAGTACTTC.

The chain has TRBV30 and TRBJ2-2; D is ambiguous. Germline lookup yields CDR1 GTSNPN and CDR2 SVGIG (reference sequence). Trimming took off 4 bases at V and 6 bases at J, with 6 bases between the two ends. The CDR3 extends over 11 amino acids. DNA for the CDR3: TGTGCCTGGAAATTTTCCGGGGAGCTGTTTTTT. Encoded protein: CAWKFSGELFF.

This clonotype was observed many times. The V gene is TRBV20-1, the J gene TRBJ2-1; TRBD2 is a possible D gene (5 bases). CDR3 length: 14 amino acids. V was shortened by 4 bases and J by 0 bases, with 10 bases between the two germline ends. Germline loops: CDR1 DFQATT, CDR2 SNEGSKA (reference sequence). The CDR3 reads CSAKGLSSYNEQFF. As DNA, the CDR3 is TGCAGTGCTAAAGGACTTAGCTCCTACAATGAGCAGTTCTTC.

The chain employs TRBV5-1 and TRBJ2-1; 16 nucleotides line up with TRBD2. The CDR3 has 17 residues. Germline V gene lookup returns CDR1 SGHRS and CDR2 YFSETQ. The ends lost 3 bases at V and 7 bases at J; junction bases unmatched: 7. CDR3 nucleotides: TGCGCCAGCAGCTCCCATGGGACTAGCGGGGGGGCGAATGAGCAGTTCTTC. It encodes CASSSHGTSGGANEQFF.

This clonotype was seen many times. The V gene is TRBV5-1, the J gene TRBJ2-3; D tentatively reads TRBD1 or TRBD2 (6 bases each). The germline V gene encodes CDR1 SGHRS and CDR2 YFSETQ. V was trimmed by 0 bases and J by 6 bases, leaving 14 bases between them. The CDR3 loop spans 15 amino acids. The DNA of the CDR3 is TGCGCCAGCAGCTTGGCTGGGGGGCTTACTGATACGCAGTATTTT. This codes for CASSLAGGLTDTQYF.

V usage is TRBV2 and J usage is TRBJ1-2, with 9 nucleotides matching TRBD1. Germline-derived CDR1 and CDR2 are SNHLY and FYNNEI. The CDR3 extends over 15 amino acids. Trimming took 8 bases from V and 1 from J; bases not matched to a gene: 8. The CDR3: CASRTGTGLNYGYTF. CDR3 bases: TGTGCCAGCCGAACCGGGACAGGGCTTAACTATGGCTACACCTTC.

This clonotype has ten or more counts. The rearrangement links TRBV7-2 to TRBJ2-5, with 11 bases matching TRBD2. Germline loops: CDR1 SGHTA, CDR2 FQGNSA. J lost 4 bases, V lost 1 base, and 8 bases had no gene match. The CDR3 contains 17 residues. The CDR3 DNA is TGTGCCAGCAGCTTAGGGTCGGCTAGCGGGAGGATAGAGACCCAGTACTTC. It translates to CASSLGSASGRIETQYF.

In its sample, this clonotype was seen many times. The genes are TRBV5-1 and TRBJ1-1, with a weak D call TRBD1 (6 bases). The germline V and J ends were trimmed by 5 bases and 1 base, with 12 bases remaining between them. CDR1 SGHRS and CDR2 YFSETQ come from the germline V gene. The length of the CDR3 is 14 residues. The CDR3 is CASRTATGNTEAFF. The CDR3 DNA follows: TGCGCCAGCAGAACTGCGACAGGGAACACTGAAGCTTTCTTT.

This clonotype was recorded many times. This chain joins TRBV6-1 and TRBJ2-1; TRBD1 might be the D (6 bases). Trimming pared 5 bases from V and 0 bases from J, leaving 20 bases between. CDR3 length: 18 residues. CDR1 and CDR2 (germline): MNHNS, SASEGT. The CDR3 protein is CASSSLGGHSSSYNEQFF. CDR3 nucleotides: TGTGCCAGCAGTTCCCTAGGGGGACACTCGAGCTCCTACAATGAGCAGTTCTTC.

This clonotype was detected a few times. A much larger clone lies a single base off, so this may be a read error. The V call is TRBV29-1, the J call TRBJ1-2, with a weak D call TRBD1 (6 bases). The CDR3 length is 14 residues. The germline V gene encodes CDR1 SQVTM and CDR2 ANQGSEA. Between the trimmed V and J ends, which lost 4 bases and 7 bases, there was a span of 19 bases. The CDR3 sequence: CSVGTRGALVGYTF. For the CDR3, the DNA is TGCAGCGTTGGGACACGGGGGGCTTTGGTTGGCTACACCTTC.